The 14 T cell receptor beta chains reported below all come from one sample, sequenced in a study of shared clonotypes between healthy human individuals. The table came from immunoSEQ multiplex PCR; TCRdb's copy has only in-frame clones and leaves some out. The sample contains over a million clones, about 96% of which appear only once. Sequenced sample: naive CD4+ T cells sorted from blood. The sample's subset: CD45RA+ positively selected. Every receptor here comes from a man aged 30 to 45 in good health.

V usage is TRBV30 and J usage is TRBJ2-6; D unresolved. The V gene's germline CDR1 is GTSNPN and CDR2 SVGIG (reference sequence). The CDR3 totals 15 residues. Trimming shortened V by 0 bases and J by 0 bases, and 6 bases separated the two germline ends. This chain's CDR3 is CAWSVGPSGANVLTF. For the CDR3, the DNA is TGTGCCTGGAGTGTTGGTCCCTCTGGGGCCAACGTCCTGACTTTC. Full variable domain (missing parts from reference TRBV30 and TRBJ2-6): SQTIHQWPATLVQPVGSPLSLECTVEGTSNPNLYWYRQAAGRGLQLLFYSVGIGQISSEVPQNLSASRPQDRQFILSSKKLLLSDSGFYLCAWSVGPSGANVLTFGAGSRLTVL.

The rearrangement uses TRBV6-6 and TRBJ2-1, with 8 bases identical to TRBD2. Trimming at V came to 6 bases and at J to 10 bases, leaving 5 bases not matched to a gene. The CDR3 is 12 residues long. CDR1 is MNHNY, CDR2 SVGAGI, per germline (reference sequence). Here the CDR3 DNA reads TGTGCCAGCAGCCCGACTAGCGACGAGCAGTTCTTC. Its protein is CASSPTSDEQFF.

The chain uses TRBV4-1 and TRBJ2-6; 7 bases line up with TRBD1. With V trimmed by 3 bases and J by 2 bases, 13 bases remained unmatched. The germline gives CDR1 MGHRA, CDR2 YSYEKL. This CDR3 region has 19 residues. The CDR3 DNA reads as TGCGCCAGCAGCCACGAGACAGGGAATAGTGTGCCTGGGGCCAACGTCCTGACTTTC. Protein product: CASSHETGNSVPGANVLTF.

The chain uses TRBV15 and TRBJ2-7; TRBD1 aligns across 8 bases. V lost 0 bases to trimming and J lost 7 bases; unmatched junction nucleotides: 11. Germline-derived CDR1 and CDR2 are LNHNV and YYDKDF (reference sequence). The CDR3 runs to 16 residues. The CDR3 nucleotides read TGTGCCACCAGCAGAGATGTTTCAGGGGGCCAGATGGAGCAGTACTTC. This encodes CATSRDVSGGQMEQYF.

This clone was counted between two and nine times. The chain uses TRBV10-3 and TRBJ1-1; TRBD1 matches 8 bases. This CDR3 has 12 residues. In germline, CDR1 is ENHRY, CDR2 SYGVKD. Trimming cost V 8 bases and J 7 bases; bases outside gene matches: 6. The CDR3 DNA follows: TGTGCCATCCTCGACGGGACAGGTGAAGCTTTCTTT. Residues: CAILDGTGEAFF.

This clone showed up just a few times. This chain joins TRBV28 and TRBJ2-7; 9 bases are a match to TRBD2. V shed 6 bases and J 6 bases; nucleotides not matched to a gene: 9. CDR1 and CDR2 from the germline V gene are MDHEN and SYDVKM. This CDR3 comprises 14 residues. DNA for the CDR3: TGTGCCAGCAGCTACGCTAGCGGGATTCGCGAGCAGTACTTC. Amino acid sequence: CASSYASGIREQYF.

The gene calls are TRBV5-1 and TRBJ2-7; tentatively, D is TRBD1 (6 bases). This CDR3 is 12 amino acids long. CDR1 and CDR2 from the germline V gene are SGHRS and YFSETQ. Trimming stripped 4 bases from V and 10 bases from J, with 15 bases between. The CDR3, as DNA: TGCGCCAGCAGCGAGCCACAGGGAGATCAGTACTTC. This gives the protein CASSEPQGDQYF.

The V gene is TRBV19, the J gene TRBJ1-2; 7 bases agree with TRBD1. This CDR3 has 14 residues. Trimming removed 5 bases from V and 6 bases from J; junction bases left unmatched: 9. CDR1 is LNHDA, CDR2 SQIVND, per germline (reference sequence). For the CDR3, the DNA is TGTGCCAGTAGTGTCGACAGGGACATCCATGGCTACACCTTC. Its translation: CASSVDRDIHGYTF.

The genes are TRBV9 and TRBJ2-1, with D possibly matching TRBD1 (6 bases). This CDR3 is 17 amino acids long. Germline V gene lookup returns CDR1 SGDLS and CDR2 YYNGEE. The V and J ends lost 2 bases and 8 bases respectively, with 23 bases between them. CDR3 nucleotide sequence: TGTGCCAGCAGCGTGGGCCAGGGGCAAATCTCTGGGGATGAGCAGTTCTTC. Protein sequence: CASSVGQGQISGDEQFF.

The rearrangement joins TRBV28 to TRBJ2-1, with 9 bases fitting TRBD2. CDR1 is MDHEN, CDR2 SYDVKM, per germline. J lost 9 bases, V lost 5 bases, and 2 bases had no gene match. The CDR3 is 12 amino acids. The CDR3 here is CASSSGGIEQFF. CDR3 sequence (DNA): TGTGCCAGCAGTAGCGGGGGGATTGAGCAGTTCTTC.

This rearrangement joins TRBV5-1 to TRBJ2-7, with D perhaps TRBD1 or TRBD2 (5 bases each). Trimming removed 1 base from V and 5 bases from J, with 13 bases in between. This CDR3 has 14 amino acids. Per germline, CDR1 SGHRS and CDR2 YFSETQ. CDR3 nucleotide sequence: TGCGCCAGCAGCTTGTCGGGACCTACCCACGAGCAGTACTTC. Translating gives CASSLSGPTHEQYF.

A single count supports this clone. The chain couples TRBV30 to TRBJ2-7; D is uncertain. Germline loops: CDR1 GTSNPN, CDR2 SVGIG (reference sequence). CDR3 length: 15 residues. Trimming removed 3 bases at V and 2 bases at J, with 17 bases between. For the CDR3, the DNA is TGTGCCTGGAGCTCTTGGCGGCAGCCGCCCTACGAGCAGTACTTC. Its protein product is CAWSSWRQPPYEQYF.

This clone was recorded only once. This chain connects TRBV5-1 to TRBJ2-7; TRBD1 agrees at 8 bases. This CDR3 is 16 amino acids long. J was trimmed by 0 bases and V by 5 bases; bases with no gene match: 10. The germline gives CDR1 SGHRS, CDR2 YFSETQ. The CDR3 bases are TGCGCCAGCAGACTCTGGACAGGGTCGAGCTCCTACGAGCAGTACTTC. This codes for CASRLWTGSSSYEQYF.

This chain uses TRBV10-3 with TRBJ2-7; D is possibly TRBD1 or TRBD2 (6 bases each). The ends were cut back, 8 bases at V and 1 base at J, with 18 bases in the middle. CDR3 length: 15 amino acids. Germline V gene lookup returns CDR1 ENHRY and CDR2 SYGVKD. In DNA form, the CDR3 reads TGTGCCATCCGGGCTGGGGGGACACAGTCCTACGAGCAGTACTTC. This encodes CAIRAGGTQSYEQYF.